This record covers a single TCR beta chain. There is no known antigen for this receptor. This could be a read error, since a much larger clone is one nucleotide away. The time point label on this specimen signifies: persistent/refractory GD, antithyroid drugs over 5 years with positive TRAb. For both TCR sequencing and RNA sequencing, RNA was extracted from PBMCs using TRIzol. Graves' disease was diagnosed according to American Thyroid Association guidelines. Patients were recruited from an endocrinology department in Xi'an, China. Each patient gave approximately 10 milliliters of peripheral blood, collected in an EDTA anticoagulant tube. Ficoll Paque Plus density gradient separation was used to isolate PBMCs, and no further T cell sorting was done. An Agilent 2100 Bioanalyzer and agarose gel were used to check RNA quality, while a NanoDrop 2000 measured RNA concentration. Library preparation used multiplex PCR. Sequenced on an Illumina HiSeq 4000. iRepertoire HTBI primers and Arm-PCR amplification of CDR3 regions were used to construct TCR beta libraries. PCR products were gel purified before sequencing. The source study handled its data this way. A total of 62 TRBV and 14 TRBJ segments were identified across samples and were used for gene usage analysis of CDR3 amino acid clonotypes. COPE and FqMerger were used to merge the filtered high-quality paired reads into contigs. BLAST was used to align contigs to the IMGT TRBV, TRBD and TRBJ reference genes, and CDR3 was defined following IMGT. Any clonotype with a frequency above 0.1% was classified as a highly expanded clone. Repertoire diversity was measured by Shannon entropy, and V-J evenness by the Gini coefficient. Public clonotypes were defined as clonotypes shared by more than one individual. TCRdb reprocessed the public reads (quality trimming at Q25 with fastp, clone calling with MiXCR) and kept in-frame beta chains. A single entry per CDR3 protein holds the most common genes and DNA from its merged rows. These V and J calls originate from TCRdb's pipeline instead of the authors' own analysis. The sample table records around 450,000 distinct CDR3 sequences; 20% to 25% of these occur just once. Roughly 7.7% of the sample rests with the top ten.

This sample is part of a study of regulatory T cells in long-lasting Graves disease (dated by TCRdb to about 2021). Study-wide context: Persistent Graves' disease was defined as antithyroid drug treatment for over 5 years with persistently positive TSH receptor autoantibodies. Antithyroid drugs had been taken for approximately 10 years on average by persistent Graves' disease patients in the clinical cohort. Peripheral blood TCR sequencing and RNA sequencing compared persistent Graves' disease patients with newly diagnosed Graves' disease patients. The study was registered as a clinical trial and conducted in China. A total of about 35 samples underwent TCR sequencing, from roughly 13 patients with persistent Graves' disease and approximately 20 patients with newly diagnosed Graves' disease. Broader findings and caveats from the paper: Only peripheral blood was studied, because thyroid tissue, the primary lesion, was inaccessible. Sequencing and analysis were restricted to the TCR beta chain. The authors acknowledged the small sample size as a limitation that may reduce accuracy. Compared with newly diagnosed patients, patients with persistent Graves' disease had lower TCR Shannon entropy and fewer highly expanded clones, which suggests clonal expansion. More public clonotypes were shared among persistent patients (2,741) than among newly diagnosed patients (over 900). TRBV28, TRBJ1-2 and TRBJ2-5 were preferentially used in persistent disease, while TRBV20-1 and TRBJ2-1 were favored in newly diagnosed disease.

The CDR3 runs 14 amino acids, cysteine and phenylalanine included. Only CDR3 DNA remains: 42 bases, in frame from the first base. From V the trimming removes 5 bases and from J it removes 2 bases, while the gene matches leave 6 bases of the junction unaccounted for. The source of this sequence is a female donor with Graves disease. The receptor chain draws on TRBV12-3 or TRBV12-4 and TRBJ2-7; 7 bases in the middle match TRBD1. The starting material was peripheral blood mononuclear cells (PBMCs), obtained when the disease was refractory, from a patient treated with antithyroid drugs. The DNA sequence follows: TGTGCCAGCAGTGTCGACAGGGTGGCCTACGAGCAGTACTTC. Its protein reads: CASSVDRVAYEQYF.